This is a list of T cell receptor beta chains from one sample in a study of blood T cell repertoires in COVID-19. Method: immunoSEQ multiplex PCR; TCRdb's copy keeps in-frame clones and lacks some. The repertoire holds around 330,000 clones, with about 88% as singletons. Sequenced: PBMCs or T cells enriched from blood (not recorded which). The receptors were sampled from a woman aged 40 to 49 who had recovered from COVID-19. CDR3s include the opening cysteine and the closing phenylalanine or tryptophan. The D gene is left open where the match is weak.

d_call j_call v_call cdr3_nt cdr3_aa
. TRBJ1-5 TRBV3-1/TRBV3-2 TGTGCCAGCAGCCAAGACAGCCGAGGTCAGCCCCAGCATTTT CASSQDSRGQPQHF
. TRBJ2-7 TRBV28 TGTGCCAGCACCCCGGGTCCAATACACTCCTACGAGCAGTACTTC CASTPGPIHSYEQYF
. TRBJ2-7 TRBV6-2/TRBV6-3 TGTGCCAGCAGTTTCGTACGCCCGGGGGCCTACGAGCAGTACTTC CASSFVRPGAYEQYF
TRBD2 TRBJ2-7 TRBV18 TGTGCCAGCTCACCTGCGGGGGGTGGCGAGCAGTACTTC CASSPAGGGEQYF
TRBD1 TRBJ2-4 TRBV27 TGTGCCAGGACGACAGGGTGTGACATTCAGTACTTC CARTTGCDIQYF
. TRBJ2-3 TRBV5-1 TGCGCCAGCAGGGGCGGGACTAGCACAGATACGCAGTATTTT CASRGGTSTDTQYF
TRBD1 TRBJ1-5 TRBV7-9 TGTGCCAGCAGCTTAGTAGGACAGGGGGATCAGCCCCAGCATTTT CASSLVGQGDQPQHF
TRBD2 TRBJ2-7 TRBV6-5 TGTGCCAGCAGCCCGGGGAGGGCGGACTACGAGCAGTACTTC CASSPGRADYEQYF
. TRBJ2-4 TRBV5-1 TGCGCCAGCAGCTTGGCCACCGGAGCCAAAAACATTCAGTACTTC CASSLATGAKNIQYF
. TRBJ2-1 TRBV12-3/TRBV12-4 TGTGCCAGCAGTCCGCGGGGGCCTGAGCAGTTCTTC CASSPRGPEQFF
TRBD1 TRBJ1-3 TRBV18 TGTGCCAGCTCACCTACACAGGGGGTTGGAAACACCATATATTTT CASSPTQGVGNTIYF
. TRBJ1-3 TRBV18 TGTGCCAGCTCACCGGCGGAATCCTCCTCTGGAAACACCATATATTTT CASSPAESSSGNTIYF
TRBD1 TRBJ1-2 TRBV2 TGTGCCAGCAGTGGTTGGCAGGGGGACCGTGGCTACACCTTC CASSGWQGDRGYTF
TRBD1 TRBJ1-2 TRBV2 TGTGCCAGCAGATTAATAGACAGGGGGTATGGCTACACCTTC CASRLIDRGYGYTF
TRBD1 TRBJ1-4 TRBV15 TGTGCCACCAGCAGAGCCCTTCCGGGACAGAGTATCACTAATGAAAAACTGTTTTTT CATSRALPGQSITNEKLFF
TRBD2 TRBJ2-2 TRBV3-1/TRBV3-2 TGTGCCAGCAGCCAACCGCTACAACCTAGCGGGGGGAGCACCGGGGAGCTGTTTTTT CASSQPLQPSGGSTGELFF
TRBD2 TRBJ2-1 TRBV28 TGTGCCAGCAGGTGGGGACTAGCGGGGGTCAATGAGCAGTTCTTC CASRWGLAGVNEQFF
TRBD2 TRBJ2-7 TRBV2 TGTGCCAGCAGTGAAGGGACTAGCGGATACGAGCAGTACTTC CASSEGTSGYEQYF
TRBD1 TRBJ1-2 TRBV6-2/TRBV6-3 TGTGCCAGCAGTTACCCGCCGGGACAGAACCTCTATGGCTACACCTTC CASSYPPGQNLYGYTF
. TRBJ2-1 TRBV18 TGTGCCAGCTCACTACGGGATTCCTACAATGAGCAGTTCTTC CASSLRDSYNEQFF
TRBD2 TRBJ2-1 TRBV28 TGTGCCAGCAGGACCCTCCTAGCGGGGGAGCAGTTCTTC CASRTLLAGEQFF
TRBD1 TRBJ1-4 TRBV7-9 TGTGCCAGCAGCAAAGGACAGGGGAATGAAAAACTGTTTTTT CASSKGQGNEKLFF
. TRBJ1-3 TRBV19 TGTGCCAGTAGTAACTTGATCTCTGGAAACACCATATATTTT CASSNLISGNTIYF